The T cell receptor beta chain under discussion was sequenced for a study of T cells in women clearing cervical HPV infection. Findings and caveats of the study: CIN3+ cases had significantly higher TCR richness than controls; evenness did not differ. T-cell numbers per sample were unknown and may explain richness differences. Cases and controls were distinguished at AUC 0.83 by richness and V genes.

As to this clone: Its cognate antigen is unknown. The CDR3 end lies 3 residues beyond the end of the read and is filled in from the germline J gene.

Prevalent HPV16 infections were excluded; only incident single HPV16 infections included. Method: immunoSEQ multiplex PCR; TCRdb's copy keeps in-frame clones and lacks some. The data show about 30,000 clones, and the top ten clones hold 3.5%. In germline, CDR1 is SQVTM, CDR2 ANQGSEA. Trimming removed 2 bases from V and 6 bases from J, with 13 bases in between. The CDR3 extends over 13 amino acids. The sample comprised blood buffy coat. The origin of this receptor is a woman aged 18-70 years with a cervical HPV16 infection that either progressed to CIN3+ or cleared (not recorded which). This chain connects TRBV29-1 to TRBJ1-1; D gene uncertain. This chain's CDR3 is CSVELQAGPEAFF. The sequenced part of the CDR3 DNA is TGCAGCGTTGAATTGCAGGCGGGCCCTGAA. Using reference TRBV29-1 and TRBJ1-1 for the parts outside the CDR3, the full variable domain is SAVISQKPSRDICQRGTSLTIQCQVDSQVTMMFWYRQQPGQSLTLIATANQGSEATYESGFVIDKFPISRPNLTFSTLTVSNMSPEDSSIYLCSVELQAGPEAFFGQGTRLTVV.